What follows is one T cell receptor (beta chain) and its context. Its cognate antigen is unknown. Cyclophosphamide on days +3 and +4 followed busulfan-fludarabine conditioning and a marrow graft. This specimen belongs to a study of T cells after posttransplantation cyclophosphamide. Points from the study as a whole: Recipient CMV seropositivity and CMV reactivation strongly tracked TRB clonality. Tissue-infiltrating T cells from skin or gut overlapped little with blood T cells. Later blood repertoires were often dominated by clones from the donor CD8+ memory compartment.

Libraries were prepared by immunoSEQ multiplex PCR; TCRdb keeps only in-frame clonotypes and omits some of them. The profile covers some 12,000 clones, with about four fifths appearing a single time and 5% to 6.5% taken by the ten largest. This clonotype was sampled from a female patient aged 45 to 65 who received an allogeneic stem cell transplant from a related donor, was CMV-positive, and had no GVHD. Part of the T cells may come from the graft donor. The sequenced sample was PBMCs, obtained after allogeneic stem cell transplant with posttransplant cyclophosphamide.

The CDR3 sequence: CASSSASAGNTIYF. The CDR3 DNA reads TGTGCCAGCAGTTCCGCCTCGGCTGGAAACACCATATATTTT. The V and J genes are TRBV6-1 and TRBJ1-3, with D unclear. There are 14 residues in the CDR3. With 5 bases removed from V and 2 bases from J, the gap between germline ends came to 10 bases. Germline V gene sequence: CDR1 MNHNS, CDR2 SASEGT.